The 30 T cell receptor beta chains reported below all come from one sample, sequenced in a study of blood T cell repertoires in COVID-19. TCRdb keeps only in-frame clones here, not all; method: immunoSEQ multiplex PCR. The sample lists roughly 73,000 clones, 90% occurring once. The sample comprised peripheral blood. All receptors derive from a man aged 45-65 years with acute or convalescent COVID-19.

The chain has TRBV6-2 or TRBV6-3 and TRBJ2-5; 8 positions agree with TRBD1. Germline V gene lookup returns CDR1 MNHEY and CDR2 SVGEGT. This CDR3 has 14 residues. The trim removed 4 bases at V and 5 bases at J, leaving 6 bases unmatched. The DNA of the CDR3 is TGTGCCAGCAGTTTTACAGGGGGTCCGGAGACCCAGTACTTC. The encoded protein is CASSFTGGPETQYF.

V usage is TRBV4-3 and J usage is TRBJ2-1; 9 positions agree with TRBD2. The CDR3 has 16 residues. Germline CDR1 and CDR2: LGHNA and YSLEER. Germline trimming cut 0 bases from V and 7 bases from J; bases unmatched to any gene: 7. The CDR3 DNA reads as TGCGCCAGCAGCCAAGATATGGCGGGGGGGCCGAATGAGCAGTTCTTC. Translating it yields CASSQDMAGGPNEQFF.

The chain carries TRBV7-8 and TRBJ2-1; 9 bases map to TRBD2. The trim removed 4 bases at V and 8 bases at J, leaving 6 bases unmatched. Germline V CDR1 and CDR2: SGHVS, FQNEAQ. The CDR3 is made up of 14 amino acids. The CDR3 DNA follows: TGTGCCAGCAGCTCGTCGGGACTAGCACATGAGCAGTTCTTC. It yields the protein CASSSSGLAHEQFF.

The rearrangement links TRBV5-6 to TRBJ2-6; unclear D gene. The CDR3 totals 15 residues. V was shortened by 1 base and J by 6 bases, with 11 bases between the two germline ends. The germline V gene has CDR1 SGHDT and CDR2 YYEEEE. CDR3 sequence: CASSLTYASANVLTF. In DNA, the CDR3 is TGTGCCAGCAGCTTGACTTATGCGTCGGCCAACGTCCTGACTTTC.

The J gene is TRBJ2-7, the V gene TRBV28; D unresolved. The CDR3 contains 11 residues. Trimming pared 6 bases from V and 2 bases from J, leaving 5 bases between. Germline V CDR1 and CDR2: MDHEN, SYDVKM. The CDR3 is CASSSPYEQYF. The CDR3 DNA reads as TGTGCCAGCAGCTCCCCCTACGAGCAGTACTTC.

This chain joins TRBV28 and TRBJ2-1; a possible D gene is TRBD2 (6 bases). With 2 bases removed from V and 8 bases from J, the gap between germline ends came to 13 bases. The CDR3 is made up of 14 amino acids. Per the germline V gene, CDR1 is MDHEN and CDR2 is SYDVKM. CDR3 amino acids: CASSLTGDSDEQFF. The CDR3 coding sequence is TGTGCCAGCAGTTTAACGGGGGATAGCGATGAGCAGTTCTTC.

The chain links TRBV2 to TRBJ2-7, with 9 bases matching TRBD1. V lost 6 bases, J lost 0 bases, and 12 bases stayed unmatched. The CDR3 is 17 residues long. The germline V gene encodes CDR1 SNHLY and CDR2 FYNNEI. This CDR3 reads CASSEFWGQGSSYEQYV. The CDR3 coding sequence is TGTGCCAGCAGCGAATTTTGGGGACAGGGTAGCTCCTACGAGCAGTACGTC.

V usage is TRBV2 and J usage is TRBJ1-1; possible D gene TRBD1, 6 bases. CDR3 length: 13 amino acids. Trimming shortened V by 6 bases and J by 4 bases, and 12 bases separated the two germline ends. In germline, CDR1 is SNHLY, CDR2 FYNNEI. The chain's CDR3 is CASSFRGSTEAFF. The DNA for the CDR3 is TGTGCCAGCAGCTTCAGGGGCAGCACTGAAGCTTTCTTT.

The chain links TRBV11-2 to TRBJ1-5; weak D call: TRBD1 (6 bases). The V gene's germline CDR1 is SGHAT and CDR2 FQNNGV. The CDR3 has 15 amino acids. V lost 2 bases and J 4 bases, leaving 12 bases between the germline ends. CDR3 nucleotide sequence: TGTGCCAGCAGCTTAAGCGCGGGGGCGAATCAGCCCCAGCATTTT. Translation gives CASSLSAGANQPQHF.

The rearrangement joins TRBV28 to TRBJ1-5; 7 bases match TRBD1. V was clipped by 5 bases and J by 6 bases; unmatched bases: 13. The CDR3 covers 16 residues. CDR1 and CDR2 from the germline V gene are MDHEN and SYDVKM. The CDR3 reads CASSPMGDRVGQPQHF. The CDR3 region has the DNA TGTGCCAGCAGTCCTATGGGTGACAGGGTAGGTCAGCCCCAGCATTTT.

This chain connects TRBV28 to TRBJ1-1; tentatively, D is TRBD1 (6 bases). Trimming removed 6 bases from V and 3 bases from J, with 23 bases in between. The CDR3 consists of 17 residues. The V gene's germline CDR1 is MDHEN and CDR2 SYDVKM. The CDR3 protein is CASRPLRDTRGYTEAFF. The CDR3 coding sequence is TGTGCCAGCAGACCCCTACGGGACACCCGAGGGTACACTGAAGCTTTCTTT.

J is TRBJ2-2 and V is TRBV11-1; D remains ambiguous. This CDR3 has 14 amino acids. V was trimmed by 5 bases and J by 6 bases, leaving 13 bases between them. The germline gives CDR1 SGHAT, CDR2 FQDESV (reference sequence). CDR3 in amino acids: CASSQIAKSGELFF. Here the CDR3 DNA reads TGTGCCAGCAGCCAGATAGCTAAGTCCGGGGAGCTGTTTTTT.

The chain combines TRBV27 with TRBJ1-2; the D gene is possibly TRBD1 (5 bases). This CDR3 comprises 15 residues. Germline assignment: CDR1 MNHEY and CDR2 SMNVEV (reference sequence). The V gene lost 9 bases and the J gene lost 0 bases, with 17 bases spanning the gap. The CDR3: CASSPLGGTNYGYTF. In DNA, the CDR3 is TGTGCCAGTAGTCCCTTGGGGGGGACTAACTATGGCTACACCTTC.

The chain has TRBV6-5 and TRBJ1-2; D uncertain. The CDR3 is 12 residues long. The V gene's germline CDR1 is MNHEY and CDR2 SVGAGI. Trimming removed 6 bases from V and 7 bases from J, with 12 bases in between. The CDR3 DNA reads TGTGCCAGCAGGCCTCCCTCGGGTGGCTACACCTTC. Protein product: CASRPPSGGYTF.

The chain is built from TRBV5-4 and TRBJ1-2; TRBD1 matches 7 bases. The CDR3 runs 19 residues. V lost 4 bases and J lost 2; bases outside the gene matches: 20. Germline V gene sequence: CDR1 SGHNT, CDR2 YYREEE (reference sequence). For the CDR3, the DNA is TGTGCCAGCAGCCCACTTCTGACAGGGAGGATTTCGACAAACTATGGCTACACCTTC. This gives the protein CASSPLLTGRISTNYGYTF.

The CDR3 sequence: CASSVDGGGINDEQFF. CDR3 bases: TGTGCCAGCAGCGTAGACGGCGGGGGGATCAATGATGAGCAGTTCTTC. The chain couples TRBV9 to TRBJ2-1, with 8 bases lining up with TRBD2. CDR1 is SGDLS, CDR2 YYNGEE, per germline. Unmatched junction bases numbered 10, after V lost 0 bases and J lost 8 bases. This CDR3 region has 16 residues.

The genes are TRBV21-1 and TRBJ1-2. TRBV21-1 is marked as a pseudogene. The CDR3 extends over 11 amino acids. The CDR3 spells CASSIADGYTF. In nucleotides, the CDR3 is TGTGCCAGCAGCATCGCGGATGGCTACACCTTC.

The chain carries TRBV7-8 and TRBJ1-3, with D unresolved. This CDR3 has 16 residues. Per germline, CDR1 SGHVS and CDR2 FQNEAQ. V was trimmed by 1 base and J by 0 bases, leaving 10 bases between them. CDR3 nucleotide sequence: TGTGCCAGCAGCTTAGGATCCCGAGGCTCTGGAAACACCATATATTTT. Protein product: CASSLGSRGSGNTIYF.

The DNA of the CDR3 is TGTGCCTGGAGTAATCGTGACAAAAGCAATACGCAGTATTTT. This encodes CAWSNRDKSNTQYF. This sequence joins TRBV30 and TRBJ2-3; D not resolved. Germline V CDR1 and CDR2: GTSNPN, SVGIG (reference sequence). V lost 2 bases and J lost 7, with 16 bases in between. The CDR3 loop spans 14 amino acids. Complete variable domain (other parts from reference TRBV30 and TRBJ2-3): SQTIHQWPATLVQPVGSPLSLECTVEGTSNPNLYWYRQAAGRGLQLLFYSVGIGQISSEVPQNLSASRPQDRQFILSSKKLLLSDSGFYLCAWSNRDKSNTQYFGPGTRLTVL.

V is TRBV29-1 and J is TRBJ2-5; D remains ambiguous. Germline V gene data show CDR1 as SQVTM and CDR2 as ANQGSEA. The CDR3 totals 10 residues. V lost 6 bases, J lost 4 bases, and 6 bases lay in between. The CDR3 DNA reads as TGCAGCGTACTAAGAGAGACCCAGTACTTC. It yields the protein CSVLRETQYF.

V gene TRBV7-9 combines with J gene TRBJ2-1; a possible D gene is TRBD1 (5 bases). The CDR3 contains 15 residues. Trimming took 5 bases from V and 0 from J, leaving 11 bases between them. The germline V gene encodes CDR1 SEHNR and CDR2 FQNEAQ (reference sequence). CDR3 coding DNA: TGTGCCAGCAGCCCTCAGGGCGTCTCCTACAATGAGCAGTTCTTC. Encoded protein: CASSPQGVSYNEQFF.

In DNA, the CDR3 is TGCGCCAGCAGCCCAGGGCGCTATGGCTACACCTTC. Protein sequence: CASSPGRYGYTF. V gene TRBV5-1 combines with J gene TRBJ1-2, with a weak D call TRBD1 (5 bases). This CDR3 region has 12 residues. V gave up 4 bases and J gave up 4 bases, with 8 bases separating them. Germline CDR1 is SGHRS and CDR2 is YFSETQ.

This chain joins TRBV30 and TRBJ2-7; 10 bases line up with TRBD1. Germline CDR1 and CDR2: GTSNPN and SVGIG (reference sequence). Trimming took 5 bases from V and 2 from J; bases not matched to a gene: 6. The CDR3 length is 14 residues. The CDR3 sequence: CAWRPGTGAYEQYF. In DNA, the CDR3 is TGTGCCTGGCGTCCCGGGACAGGGGCCTACGAGCAGTACTTC.

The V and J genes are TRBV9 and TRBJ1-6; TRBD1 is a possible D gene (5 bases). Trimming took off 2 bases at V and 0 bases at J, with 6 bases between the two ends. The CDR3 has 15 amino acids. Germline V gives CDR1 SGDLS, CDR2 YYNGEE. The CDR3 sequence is CASSVQGSYNSPLHF. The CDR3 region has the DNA TGTGCCAGCAGCGTGCAGGGCTCCTATAATTCACCCCTCCACTTT.

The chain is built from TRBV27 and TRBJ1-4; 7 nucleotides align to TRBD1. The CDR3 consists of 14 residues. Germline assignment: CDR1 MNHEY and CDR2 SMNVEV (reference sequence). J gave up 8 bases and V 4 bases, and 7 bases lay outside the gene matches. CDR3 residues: CASSSRGSGEKLFF. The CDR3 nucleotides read TGTGCCAGCAGTTCCAGGGGGTCAGGGGAAAAACTGTTTTTT.

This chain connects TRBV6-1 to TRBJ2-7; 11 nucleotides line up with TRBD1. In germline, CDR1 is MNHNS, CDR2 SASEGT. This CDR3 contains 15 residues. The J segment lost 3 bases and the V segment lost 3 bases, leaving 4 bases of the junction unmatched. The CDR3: CASSERGQGGYEQYV. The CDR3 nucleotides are TGTGCCAGCAGTGAGAGGGGACAGGGGGGCTACGAGCAGTACGTC.

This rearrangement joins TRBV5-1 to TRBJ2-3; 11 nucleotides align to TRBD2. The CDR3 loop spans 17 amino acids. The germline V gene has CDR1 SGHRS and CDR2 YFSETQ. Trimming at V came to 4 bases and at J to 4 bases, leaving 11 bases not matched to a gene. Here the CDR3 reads CASSASFSGGASDTQYF. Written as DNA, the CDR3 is TGCGCCAGCAGCGCGAGTTTTAGCGGGGGGGCGTCAGATACGCAGTATTTT.

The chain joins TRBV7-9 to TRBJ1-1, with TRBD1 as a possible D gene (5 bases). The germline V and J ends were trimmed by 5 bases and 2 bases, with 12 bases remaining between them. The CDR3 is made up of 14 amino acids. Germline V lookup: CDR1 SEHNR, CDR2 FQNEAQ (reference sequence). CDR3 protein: CASSIAGKNTEAFF. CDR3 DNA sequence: TGTGCCAGCAGCATTGCAGGGAAAAACACTGAAGCTTTCTTT.

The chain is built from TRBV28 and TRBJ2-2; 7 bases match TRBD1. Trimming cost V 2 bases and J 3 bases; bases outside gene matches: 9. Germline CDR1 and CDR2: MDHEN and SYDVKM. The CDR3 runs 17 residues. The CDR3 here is CASSLRGGGNHTGELFF. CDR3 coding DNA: TGTGCCAGCAGTTTAAGAGGGGGCGGAAACCACACCGGGGAGCTGTTTTTT.

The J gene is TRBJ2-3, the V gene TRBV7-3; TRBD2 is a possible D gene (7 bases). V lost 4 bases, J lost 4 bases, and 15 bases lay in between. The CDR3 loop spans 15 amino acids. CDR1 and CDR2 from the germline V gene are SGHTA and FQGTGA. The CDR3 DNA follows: TGTGCCAGCAGCTCCGAGGGGAGGGGGGCAGATACGCAGTATTTT. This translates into CASSSEGRGADTQYF.